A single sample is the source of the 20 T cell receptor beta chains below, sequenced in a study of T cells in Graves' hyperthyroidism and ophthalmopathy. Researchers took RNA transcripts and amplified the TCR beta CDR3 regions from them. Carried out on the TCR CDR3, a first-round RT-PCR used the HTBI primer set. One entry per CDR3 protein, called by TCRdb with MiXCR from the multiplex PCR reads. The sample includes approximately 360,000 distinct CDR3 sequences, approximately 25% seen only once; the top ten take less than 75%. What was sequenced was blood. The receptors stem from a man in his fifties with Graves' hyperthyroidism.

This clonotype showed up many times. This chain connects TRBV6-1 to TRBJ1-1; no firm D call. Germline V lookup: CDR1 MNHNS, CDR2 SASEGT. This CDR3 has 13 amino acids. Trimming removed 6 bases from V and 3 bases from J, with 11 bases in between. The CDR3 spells CASRETAYTEAFF. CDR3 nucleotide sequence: TGTGCCAGCAGGGAAACAGCGTACACTGAAGCTTTCTTT.

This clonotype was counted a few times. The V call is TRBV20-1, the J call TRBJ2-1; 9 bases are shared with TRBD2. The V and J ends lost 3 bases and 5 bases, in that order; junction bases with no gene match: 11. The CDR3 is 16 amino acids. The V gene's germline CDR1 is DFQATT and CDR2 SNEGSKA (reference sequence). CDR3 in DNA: TGCAGTGCTAGGTTTGATTGGACTAGCGATCACAATGAGCAGTTCTTC. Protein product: CSARFDWTSDHNEQFF.

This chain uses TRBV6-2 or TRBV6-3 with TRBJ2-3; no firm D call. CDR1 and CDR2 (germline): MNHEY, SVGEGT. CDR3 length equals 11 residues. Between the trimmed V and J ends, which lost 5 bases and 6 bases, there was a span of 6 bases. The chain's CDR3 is CASSRVDTQYF. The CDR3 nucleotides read TGTGCCAGCAGTCGGGTTGATACGCAGTATTTT.

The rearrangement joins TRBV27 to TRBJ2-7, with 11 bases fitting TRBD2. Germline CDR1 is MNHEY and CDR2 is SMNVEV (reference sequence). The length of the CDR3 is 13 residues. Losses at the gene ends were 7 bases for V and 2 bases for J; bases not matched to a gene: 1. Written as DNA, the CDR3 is TGTGCCAGCAAACTAGCGGGAGCCTACGAGCAGTACTTC. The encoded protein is CASKLAGAYEQYF.

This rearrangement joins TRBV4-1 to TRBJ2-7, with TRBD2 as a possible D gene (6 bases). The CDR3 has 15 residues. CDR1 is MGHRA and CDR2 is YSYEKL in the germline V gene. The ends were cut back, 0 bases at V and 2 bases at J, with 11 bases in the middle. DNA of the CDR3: TGCGCCAGCAGCCAAGAGCTAGCGAAAGCCTACGAGCAGTACTTC. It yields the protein CASSQELAKAYEQYF.

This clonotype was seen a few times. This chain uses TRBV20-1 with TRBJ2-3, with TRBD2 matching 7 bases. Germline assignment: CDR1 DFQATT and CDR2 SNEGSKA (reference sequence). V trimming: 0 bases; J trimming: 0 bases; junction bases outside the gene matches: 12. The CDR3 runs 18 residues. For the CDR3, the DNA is TGCAGTGCTAGAGATCGGAGGGCTAGCGGTATTAGCACAGATACGCAGTATTTT. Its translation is CSARDRRASGISTDTQYF.

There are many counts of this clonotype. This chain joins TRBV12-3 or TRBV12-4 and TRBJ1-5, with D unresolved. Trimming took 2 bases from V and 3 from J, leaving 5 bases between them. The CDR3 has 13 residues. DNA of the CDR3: TGTGCCAGCAGTTTATGGGTCAATCAGCCCCAGCATTTT. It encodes CASSLWVNQPQHF.

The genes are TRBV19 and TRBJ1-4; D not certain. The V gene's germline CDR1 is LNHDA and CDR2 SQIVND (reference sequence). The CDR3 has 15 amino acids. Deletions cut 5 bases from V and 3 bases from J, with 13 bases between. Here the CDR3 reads CASSRSGSANEKLFF. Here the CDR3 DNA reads TGTGCCAGTAGTCGCTCGGGGTCTGCTAATGAAAAACTGTTTTTT.

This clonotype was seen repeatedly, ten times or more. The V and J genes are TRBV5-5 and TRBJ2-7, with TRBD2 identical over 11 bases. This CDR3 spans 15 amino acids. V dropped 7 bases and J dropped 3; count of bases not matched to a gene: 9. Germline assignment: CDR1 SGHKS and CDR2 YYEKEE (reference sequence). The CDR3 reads CASGLAGGTFYEQYF. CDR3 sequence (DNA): TGTGCCAGCGGGCTAGCGGGAGGAACCTTCTACGAGCAGTACTTC. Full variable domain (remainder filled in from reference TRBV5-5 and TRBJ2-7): DAGVTQSPTHLIKTRGQQVTLRCSPISGHKSVSWYQQVLGQGPQFIFQYYEKEERGRGNFPDRFSARQFPNYSSELNVNALLLGDSALYLCASGLAGGTFYEQYFGPGTRLTVT.

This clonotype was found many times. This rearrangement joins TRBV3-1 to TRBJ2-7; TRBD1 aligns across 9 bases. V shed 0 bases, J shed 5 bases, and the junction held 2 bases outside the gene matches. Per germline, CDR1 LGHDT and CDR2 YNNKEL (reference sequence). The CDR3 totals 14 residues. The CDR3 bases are TGTGCCAGCAGCCAAGAGGACAGGGGAAACGAGCAGTACTTC. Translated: CASSQEDRGNEQYF.

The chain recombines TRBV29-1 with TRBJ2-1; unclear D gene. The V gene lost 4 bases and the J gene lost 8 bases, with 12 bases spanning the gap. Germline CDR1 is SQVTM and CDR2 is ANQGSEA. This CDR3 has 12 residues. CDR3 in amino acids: CSVGRIKDEQFF. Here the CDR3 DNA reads TGCAGCGTTGGCAGGATCAAAGATGAGCAGTTCTTC.

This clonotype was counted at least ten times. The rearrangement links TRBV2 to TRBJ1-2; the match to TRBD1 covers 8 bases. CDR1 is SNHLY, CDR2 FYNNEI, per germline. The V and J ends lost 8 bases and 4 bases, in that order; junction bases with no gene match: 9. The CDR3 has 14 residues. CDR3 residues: CASPWTGTVYGYTF. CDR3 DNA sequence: TGTGCCAGCCCCTGGACAGGGACTGTCTATGGCTACACCTTC.

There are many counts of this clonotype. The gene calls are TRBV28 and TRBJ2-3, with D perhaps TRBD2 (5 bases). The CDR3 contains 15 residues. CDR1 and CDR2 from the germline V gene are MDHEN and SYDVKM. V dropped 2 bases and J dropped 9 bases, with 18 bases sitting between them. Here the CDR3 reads CASSLSDRRSGTQYF. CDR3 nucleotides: TGTGCCAGCAGTTTAAGTGACCGGCGGTCGGGGACGCAGTATTTT.

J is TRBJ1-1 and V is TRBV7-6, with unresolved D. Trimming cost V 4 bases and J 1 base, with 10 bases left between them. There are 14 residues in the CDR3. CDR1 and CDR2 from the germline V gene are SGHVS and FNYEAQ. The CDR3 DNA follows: TGTGCCAGCAGCTCCCGGACCGCGAACACTGAAGCTTTCTTT. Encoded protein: CASSSRTANTEAFF.

CDR3 in amino acids: CASSIDRGQPQHF. For the CDR3, the DNA is TGTGCCAGCAGCATAGACAGGGGTCAGCCCCAGCATTTT. The chain combines TRBV6-1 with TRBJ1-5, with 8 nucleotides matching TRBD1. Germline V lookup: CDR1 MNHNS, CDR2 SASEGT. The CDR3 totals 13 residues. J was trimmed by 6 bases and V by 6 bases; bases with no gene match: 4.

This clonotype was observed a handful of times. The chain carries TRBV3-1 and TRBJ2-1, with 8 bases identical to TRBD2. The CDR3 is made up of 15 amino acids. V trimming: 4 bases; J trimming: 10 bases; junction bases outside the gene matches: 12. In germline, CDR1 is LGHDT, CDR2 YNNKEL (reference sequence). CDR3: CASSPLGREEEEQFF. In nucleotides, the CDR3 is TGTGCCAGCAGCCCCCTTGGGCGGGAGGAGGAGGAGCAGTTCTTC.

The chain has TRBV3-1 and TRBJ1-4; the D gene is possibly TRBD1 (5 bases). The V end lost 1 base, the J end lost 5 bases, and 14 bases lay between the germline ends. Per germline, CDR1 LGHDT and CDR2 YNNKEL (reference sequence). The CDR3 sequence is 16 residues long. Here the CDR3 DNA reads TGTGCCAGCAGCCAAGTGGGAGGGGCAGGGAATGAAAAACTGTTTTTT. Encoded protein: CASSQVGGAGNEKLFF.

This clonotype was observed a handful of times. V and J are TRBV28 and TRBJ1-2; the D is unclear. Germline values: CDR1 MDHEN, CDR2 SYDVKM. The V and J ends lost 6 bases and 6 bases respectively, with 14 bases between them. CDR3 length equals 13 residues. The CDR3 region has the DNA TGTGCCAGCAGAGGTTGGTCAAGCGATGGCTACACCTTC. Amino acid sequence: CASRGWSSDGYTF.

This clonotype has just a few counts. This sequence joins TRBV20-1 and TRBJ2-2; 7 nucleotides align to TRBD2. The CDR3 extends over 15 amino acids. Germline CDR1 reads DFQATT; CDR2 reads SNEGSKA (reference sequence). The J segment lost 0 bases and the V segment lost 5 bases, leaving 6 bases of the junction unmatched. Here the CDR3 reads CSAQRTRSNTGELFF. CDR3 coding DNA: TGCAGTGCTCAGAGGACTAGATCGAACACCGGGGAGCTGTTTTTT.

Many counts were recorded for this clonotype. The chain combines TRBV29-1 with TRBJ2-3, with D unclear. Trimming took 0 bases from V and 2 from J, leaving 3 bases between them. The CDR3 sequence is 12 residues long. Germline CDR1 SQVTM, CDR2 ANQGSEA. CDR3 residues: CSVEELTDTQYF. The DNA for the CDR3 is TGCAGCGTTGAAGAGCTCACAGATACGCAGTATTTT.